This T cell receptor beta chain was identified during a study of blood T cell repertoires in COVID-19. Study context: The origin of the acute and convalescent COVID-19 samples was the United States, Italy and Spain. PBMCs, B-cell-depleted T cells, or T cells were the source of the cDNA or gDNA that made up the material.

Authors' analysis steps: Cell counts per sample came from amplifying reference gene primers. Assay: immunoSEQ multiplex PCR; the TCRdb copy retains only in-frame clones and omits some. V and J calls plus clone size are reproduced from that table; the DNA served to infer D and trimming. This table has about 180,000 clones, 80% to 90% appearing once. This CDR3 is 14 amino acids long. Germline V gene lookup returns CDR1 LGHDT and CDR2 YNNKEL (reference sequence). The V segment lost 2 bases and the J segment 8 bases; nucleotides outside the gene matches: 6. The chain employs TRBV3-1 (or the pseudogene TRBV3-2) and TRBJ1-2, with 9 bases fitting TRBD1. The receptor comes from a man in his 70s with active or convalescent COVID-19. Sequencing was done on a sample of peripheral blood. The CDR3 is CASSQTGQGGGYTF. The CDR3 DNA reads as TGTGCCAGCAGCCAAACGGGACAGGGAGGAGGCTACACCTTC.